This T cell receptor (beta chain) was identified in a study of response to subunit inactivated influenza vaccine listed by TCRdb under 2018. For context, the study as a whole: Deep quantitative profiling of the T cell receptor repertoire was used in the study to follow responses to a trivalent subunit inactivated influenza vaccine.

Overall results and qualifications from the work: The authors proposed that each seasonal influenza vaccination may bring in only a limited number of new T cells.

Concerning this clonotype: No antigen is known for it. Base qualities are not at hand, and no much larger clone is one base apart.

The receptor library was made with RT-PCR. Instrument on record: Illumina HiSeq 2500. Using fastp trimming at Q25 and MiXCR clonotype assembly, TCRdb reanalyzed the public sequencing data and kept in-frame beta chains. Duplicate CDR3 protein sequences are folded into a single record with the most common DNA and genes. A total of roughly 650,000 distinct CDR3 sequences appear in this sample, 14% of them only once. The ten largest clonotypes hold about 7.4% of the sample. Spanning cysteine to phenylalanine, the CDR3 consists of 15 amino acids. Only CDR3 DNA is held: 45 bases, read in frame from base 1. V loses 6 bases, J loses 0 bases, and the germline ends lie 9 bases apart. Per the germline V gene, MNHNS is the CDR1 and SASEGT is the CDR2.

The source material was PBMCs from blood, sampled around 14 days before vaccination. The V and J segments used are TRBV6-1 and TRBJ2-6; no D gene is confidently identified. This clonotype was obtained from a man in his fifties who received an inactivated influenza vaccine. Donor details come from another sample of the same person, matched by shared clones. The DNA sequence is TGTGCCAGCAGCGAACAGATCTCTGGGGCCAACGTCCTGACTTTC. Its protein is CASSEQISGANVLTF.